The rows below give T cell receptor beta chains drawn from one sample of a study of cytotoxic CD8 clonotypes in ibrutinib-treated CLL. TCRdb's table, derived via immunoSEQ multiplex PCR, lists solely in-frame clones and lacks some. The table records roughly 130,000 clones, around three quarters of them present only once. Sequences were derived from PBMCs, sampled after 12 months of ibrutinib treatment. These receptors were collected from a human donor with chronic lymphocytic leukemia. Both conserved end residues are part of each CDR3. A D gene is named only where the DNA matches it firmly. Clone size, where shown, is once, few, many, or a class for clones that have expanded.

13	.	TRBJ2-1	TRBV10-3	.	CAISESVYNEQFF	TGTGCCATCAGTGAGTCTGTATACAATGAGCAGTTCTTC
14	.	TRBJ2-5	TRBV5-1	.	CASSLGRIRETQYF	TGCGCCAGCAGCTTGGGTAGGATTCGGGAGACCCAGTACTTC
16	.	TRBJ2-2	TRBV14	TRBD2	CASSQEPAGVGGELFF	TGTGCCAGCAGCCAAGAGCCAGCGGGAGTGGGCGGGGAGCTGTTTTTT
16	.	TRBJ2-7	TRBV28	.	CASSPGTDYISYEQYF	TGTGCCAGCAGTCCCGGGACGGACTACATCTCCTACGAGCAGTACTTC
15	.	TRBJ2-7	TRBV7-2	.	CASSPPGPSSYEQYF	TGTGCCAGCAGCCCCCCGGGGCCAAGCTCCTACGAGCAGTACTTC
11	.	TRBJ2-3	TRBV4-2	.	CASSLTDTQYF	TGTGCCAGCAGCCTAACAGATACGCAGTATTTT
16	.	TRBJ2-7	TRBV2	.	CASSEARYTPSYEQYF	TGTGCCAGCAGTGAAGCTAGGTACACTCCCTCCTACGAGCAGTACTTC
14	few	TRBJ2-7	TRBV4-1	.	CASSLRAHSYEQYF	TGCGCCAGCAGCCTAAGGGCCCACTCCTACGAGCAGTACTTC
16	.	TRBJ2-1	TRBV19	.	CASSIRGEEGYNEQFF	TGTGCCAGTAGTATCCGCGGGGAAGAGGGTTACAATGAGCAGTTCTTC
15	.	TRBJ2-4	TRBV15	TRBD2	CATSRLAGSIYIQYF	TGTGCCACCAGCAGACTAGCGGGATCCATATACATTCAGTACTTC
13	.	TRBJ2-7	TRBV7-2	.	CASSLYRNYEQYF	TGTGCCAGCAGCTTATACAGGAACTACGAGCAGTACTTC
18	once	TRBJ2-7	TRBV6-1	.	CASSEKLAGQGSFYEQYF	TGTGCCAGCAGTGAAAAGTTAGCGGGACAGGGTTCTTTCTACGAGCAGTACTTC
12	.	TRBJ1-5	TRBV15	.	CATSRERQPQHF	TGTGCCACCAGCAGAGAGCGTCAGCCCCAGCATTTT
13	.	TRBJ1-1	TRBV6-5	.	CASAGLLNTEAFF	TGTGCCAGTGCGGGACTCCTGAACACTGAAGCTTTCTTT